The present T cell receptor (beta chain) was sequenced within a study of identical twins. Study-wide findings and caveats: Sequences that were out-of-frame, alpha and twin-shared displayed an excess of low generation probability. Abundant beta clonotypes from cord blood had fewer insertions, unlike memory repertoires, which showed none.

The CDR3 contains 14 residues. The J segment lost 7 bases and the V segment lost 4 bases, leaving 6 bases of the junction unmatched. The germline CDR1 and CDR2 sequences are ENHRY and SYGVKD. One entry per CDR3 protein, called by TCRdb with MiXCR from the 5' RACE reads. The table includes about 240,000 distinct CDR3 sequences, under 12% detected once. With regard to this clonotype: Its target is not known.

This clonotype was sampled from a man in his fifties in good health. The rearrangement uses TRBV10-3 and TRBJ2-1; 8 bases match TRBD1. Sequences were obtained from memory T cells sorted from blood. The CDR3 here is CAISGSGGKNEQFF. CDR3 DNA: TGTGCCATCAGTGGGTCAGGGGGCAAGAATGAGCAGTTCTTC.